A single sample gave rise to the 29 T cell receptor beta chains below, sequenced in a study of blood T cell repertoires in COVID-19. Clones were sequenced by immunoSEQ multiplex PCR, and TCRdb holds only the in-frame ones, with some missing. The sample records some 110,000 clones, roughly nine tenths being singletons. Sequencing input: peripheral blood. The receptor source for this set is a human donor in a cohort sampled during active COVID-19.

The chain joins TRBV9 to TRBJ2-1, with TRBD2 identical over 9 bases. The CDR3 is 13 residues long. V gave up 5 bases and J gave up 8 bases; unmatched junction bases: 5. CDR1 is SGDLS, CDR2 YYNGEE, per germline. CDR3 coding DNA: TGTGCCAGCAGGGGACTAGCTGGAGATGAGCAGTTCTTC. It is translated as CASRGLAGDEQFF.

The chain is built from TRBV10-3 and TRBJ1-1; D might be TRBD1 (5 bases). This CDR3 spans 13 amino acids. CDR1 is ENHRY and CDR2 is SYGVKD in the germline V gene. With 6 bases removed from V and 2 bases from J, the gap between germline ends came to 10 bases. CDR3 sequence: CAISNRGNTEAFF. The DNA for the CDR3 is TGTGCCATCAGCAATAGGGGAAACACTGAAGCTTTCTTT.

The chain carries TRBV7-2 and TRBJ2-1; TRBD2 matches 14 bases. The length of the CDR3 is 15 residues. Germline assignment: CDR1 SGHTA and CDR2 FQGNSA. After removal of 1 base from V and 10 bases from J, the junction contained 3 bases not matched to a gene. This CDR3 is CASSLEGTSGREQFF. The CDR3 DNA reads TGTGCCAGCAGCTTAGAAGGGACTAGCGGGAGAGAGCAGTTCTTC.

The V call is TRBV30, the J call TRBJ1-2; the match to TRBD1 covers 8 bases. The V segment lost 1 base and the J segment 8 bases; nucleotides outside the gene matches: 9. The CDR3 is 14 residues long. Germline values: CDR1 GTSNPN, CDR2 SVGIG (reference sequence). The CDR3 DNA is TGTGCCTGGAGTGCTACAGGGGGTCGTGTGGGCTACACCTTC. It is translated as CAWSATGGRVGYTF. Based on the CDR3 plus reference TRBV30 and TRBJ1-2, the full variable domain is SQTIHQWPATLVQPVGSPLSLECTVEGTSNPNLYWYRQAAGRGLQLLFYSVGIGQISSEVPQNLSASRPQDRQFILSSKKLLLSDSGFYLCAWSATGGRVGYTFGSGTRLTVV.

The CDR3 loop is CASSQGTQPQHF. CDR3 DNA sequence: TGTGCCAGCAGTCAGGGCACTCAGCCCCAGCATTTT. The rearrangement links TRBV28 to TRBJ1-5; D might be TRBD1 (5 bases). The germline V gene encodes CDR1 MDHEN and CDR2 SYDVKM. Trimming shortened V by 5 bases and J by 6 bases, and 8 bases separated the two germline ends. CDR3 length: 12 amino acids.

CDR3 nucleotide sequence: TGCGCCAGCTCGTTGCAGAAACCCACAGATACGCAGTATTTT. This translates into CASSLQKPTDTQYF. The rearrangement links TRBV5-1 to TRBJ2-3, with D unresolved. This CDR3 has 14 amino acids. V was cut by 7 bases and J by 2 bases, with 14 bases left in between. Germline V gene lookup returns CDR1 SGHRS and CDR2 YFSETQ.

CDR3 in amino acids: CASSLKPTGGANVLTF. CDR3 sequence (DNA): TGTGCCAGCAGCTTGAAACCTACCGGGGGGGCCAACGTCCTGACTTTC. The chain carries TRBV5-4 and TRBJ2-6; D not certain. Germline CDR1 is SGHNT and CDR2 is YYREEE (reference sequence). CDR3 length equals 16 residues. The V end was cut by 1 base, the J end by 4 bases, with 12 bases between.

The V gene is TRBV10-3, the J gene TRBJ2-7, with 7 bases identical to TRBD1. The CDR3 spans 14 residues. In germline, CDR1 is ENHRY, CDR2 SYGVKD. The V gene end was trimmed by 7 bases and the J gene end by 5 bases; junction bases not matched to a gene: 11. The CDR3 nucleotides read TGTGCCATCACTGACCGGGACAGTTCCCACGAGCAGTACTTC. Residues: CAITDRDSSHEQYF.

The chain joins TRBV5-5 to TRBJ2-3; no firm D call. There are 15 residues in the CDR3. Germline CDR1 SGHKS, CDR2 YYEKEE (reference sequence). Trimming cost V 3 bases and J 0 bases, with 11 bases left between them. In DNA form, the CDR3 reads TGTGCCAGCAGCTCCCAGGCAACAAGCACAGATACGCAGTATTTT. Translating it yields CASSSQATSTDTQYF.

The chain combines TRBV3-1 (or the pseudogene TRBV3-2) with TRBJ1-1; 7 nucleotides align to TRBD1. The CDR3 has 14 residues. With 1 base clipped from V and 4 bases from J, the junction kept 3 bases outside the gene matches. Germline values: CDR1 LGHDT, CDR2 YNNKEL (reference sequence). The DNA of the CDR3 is TGTGCCAGCAGCCAAGGACAGGGCGGCACTGAAGCTTTCTTT. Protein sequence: CASSQGQGGTEAFF.

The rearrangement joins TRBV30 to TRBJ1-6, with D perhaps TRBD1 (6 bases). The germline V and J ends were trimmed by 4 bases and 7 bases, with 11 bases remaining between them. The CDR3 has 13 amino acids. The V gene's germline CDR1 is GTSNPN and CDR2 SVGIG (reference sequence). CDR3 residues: CAWTGTLNSPLHF. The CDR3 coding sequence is TGTGCCTGGACCGGGACACTAAATTCACCCCTCCACTTT.

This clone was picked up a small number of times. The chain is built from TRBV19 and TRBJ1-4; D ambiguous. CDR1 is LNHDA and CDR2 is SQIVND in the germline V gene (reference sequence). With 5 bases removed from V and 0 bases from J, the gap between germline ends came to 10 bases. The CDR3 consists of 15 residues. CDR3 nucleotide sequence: TGTGCCAGTAGTGCTTCAGGTGCAACTAATGAAAAACTGTTTTTT. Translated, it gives CASSASGATNEKLFF.

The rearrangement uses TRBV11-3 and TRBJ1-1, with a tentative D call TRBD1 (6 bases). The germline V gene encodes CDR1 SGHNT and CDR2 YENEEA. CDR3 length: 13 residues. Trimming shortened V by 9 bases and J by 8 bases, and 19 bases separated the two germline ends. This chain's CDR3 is CASSYREVTEAFF. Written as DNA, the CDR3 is TGTGCCAGTTCATACAGGGAAGTTACAGAAGCTTTCTTT. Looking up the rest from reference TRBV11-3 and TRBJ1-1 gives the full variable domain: EAGVVQSPRYKIIEKKQPVAFWCNPISGHNTLYWYLQNLGQGPELLIRYENEEAVDDSQLPKDRFSAERLKGVDSTLKIQPAELGDSAVYLCASSYREVTEAFFGQGTRLTVV.

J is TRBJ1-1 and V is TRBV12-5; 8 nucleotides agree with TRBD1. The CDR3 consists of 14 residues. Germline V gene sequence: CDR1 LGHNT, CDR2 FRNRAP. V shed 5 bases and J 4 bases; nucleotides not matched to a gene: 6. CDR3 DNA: TGTGCTAGTGGTATTGGACAGGGAAGCACTGAAGCTTTCTTT. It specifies CASGIGQGSTEAFF.

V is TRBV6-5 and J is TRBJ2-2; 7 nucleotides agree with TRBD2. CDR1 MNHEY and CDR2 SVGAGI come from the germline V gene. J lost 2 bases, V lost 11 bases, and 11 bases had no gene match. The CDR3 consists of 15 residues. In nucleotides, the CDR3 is TGTGCCCGCCTTGGGGGGGGGATTAACACCGGGGAGCTGTTTTTT. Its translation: CARLGGGINTGELFF.

The CDR3 DNA sequence: TGTGCCAGCAGCTTTGAGTCGGGGTTCGTCACTGAAGCTTTCTTT. Its translation is CASSFESGFVTEAFF. V is TRBV11-2 and J is TRBJ1-1; D not certain. In germline, CDR1 is SGHAT, CDR2 FQNNGV. The CDR3 runs to 15 residues. V dropped 3 bases and J dropped 4 bases, with 15 bases sitting between them.

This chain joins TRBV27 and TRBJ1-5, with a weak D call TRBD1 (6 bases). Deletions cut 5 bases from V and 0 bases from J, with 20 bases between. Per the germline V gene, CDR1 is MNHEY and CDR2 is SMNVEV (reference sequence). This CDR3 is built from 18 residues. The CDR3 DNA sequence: TGTGCCAGCAGTGCTACAGGGTATTGGACGTATAGCAATCAGCCCCAGCATTTT. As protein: CASSATGYWTYSNQPQHF.

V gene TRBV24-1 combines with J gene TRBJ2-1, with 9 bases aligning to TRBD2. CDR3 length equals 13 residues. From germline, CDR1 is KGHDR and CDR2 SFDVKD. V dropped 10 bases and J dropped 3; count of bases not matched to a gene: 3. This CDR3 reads CATQLAGYNEQFF. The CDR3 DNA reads TGTGCCACTCAACTAGCGGGCTACAATGAGCAGTTCTTC.

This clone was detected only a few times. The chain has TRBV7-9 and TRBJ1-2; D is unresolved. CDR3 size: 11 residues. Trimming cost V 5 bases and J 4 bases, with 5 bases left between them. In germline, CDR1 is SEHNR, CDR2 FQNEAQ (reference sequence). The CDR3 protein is CASSPLYGYTF. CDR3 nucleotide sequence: TGTGCCAGCAGCCCTCTCTATGGCTACACCTTC. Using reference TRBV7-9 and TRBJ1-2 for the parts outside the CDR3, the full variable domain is DTGVSQNPRHKITKRGQNVTFRCDPISEHNRLYWYRQTLGQGPEFLTYFQNEAQLEKSRLLSDRFSAERPKGSFSTLEIQRTEQGDSAMYLCASSPLYGYTFGSGTRLTVV.

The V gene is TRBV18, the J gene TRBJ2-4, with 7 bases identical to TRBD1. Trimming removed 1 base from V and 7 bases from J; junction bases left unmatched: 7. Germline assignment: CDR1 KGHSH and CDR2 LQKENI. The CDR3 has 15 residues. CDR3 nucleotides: TGTGCCAGCTCACCACAGGGGGCGGCCCACAACATTCAGTACTTC. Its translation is CASSPQGAAHNIQYF.

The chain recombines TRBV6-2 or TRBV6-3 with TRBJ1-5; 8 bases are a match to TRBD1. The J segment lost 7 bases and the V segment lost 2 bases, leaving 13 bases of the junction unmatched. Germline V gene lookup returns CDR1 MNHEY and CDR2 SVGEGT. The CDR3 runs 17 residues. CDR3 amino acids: CASSYPGQGSLGQPQHF. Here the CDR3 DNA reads TGTGCCAGCAGTTACCCCGGACAGGGCTCCCTCGGGCAGCCCCAGCATTTT.

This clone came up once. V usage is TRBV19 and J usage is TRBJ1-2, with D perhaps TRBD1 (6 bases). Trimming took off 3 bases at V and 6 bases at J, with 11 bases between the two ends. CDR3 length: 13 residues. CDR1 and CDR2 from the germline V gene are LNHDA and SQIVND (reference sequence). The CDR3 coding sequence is TGTGCCAGTAGTATGGCAGGGGTTAATGGCTACACCTTC. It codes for CASSMAGVNGYTF.

CDR3 residues: CASSGRRKANTGELFF. In nucleotides, the CDR3 is TGTGCCAGCAGTGGACGCAGGAAGGCGAACACCGGGGAGCTGTTTTTT. The rearrangement joins TRBV6-1 to TRBJ2-2; D not certain. Germline loops: CDR1 MNHNS, CDR2 SASEGT. V was pared by 4 bases and J by 0 bases, with 12 bases between. This CDR3 is 16 amino acids long.

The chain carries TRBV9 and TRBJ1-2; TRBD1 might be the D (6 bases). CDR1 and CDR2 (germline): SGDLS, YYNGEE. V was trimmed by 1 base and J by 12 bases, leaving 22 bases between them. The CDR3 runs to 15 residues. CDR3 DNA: TGTGCCAGCAGCGTATCGTCCGGACAGCCATCCTCTAACACCTTC. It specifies CASSVSSGQPSSNTF.

The CDR3 DNA is TGTGCCAGCAGCCCTTTTTCAGGGGATGGGGGAAATGAGCAGTTCTTC. Translating gives CASSPFSGDGGNEQFF. This sequence joins TRBV3-1 (or the pseudogene TRBV3-2) and TRBJ2-1; D might be TRBD1 (6 bases). Germline lookup yields CDR1 LGHDT and CDR2 YNNKEL (reference sequence). V lost 4 bases, J lost 7 bases, and 20 bases lay in between. The CDR3 consists of 16 residues.

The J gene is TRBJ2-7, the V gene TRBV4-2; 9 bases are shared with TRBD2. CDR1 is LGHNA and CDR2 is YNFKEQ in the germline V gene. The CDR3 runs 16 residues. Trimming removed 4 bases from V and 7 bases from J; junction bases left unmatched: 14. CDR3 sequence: CASSRIAGASEGEQYF. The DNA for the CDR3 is TGTGCCAGCAGCCGAATAGCGGGGGCCTCCGAAGGGGAGCAGTACTTC.

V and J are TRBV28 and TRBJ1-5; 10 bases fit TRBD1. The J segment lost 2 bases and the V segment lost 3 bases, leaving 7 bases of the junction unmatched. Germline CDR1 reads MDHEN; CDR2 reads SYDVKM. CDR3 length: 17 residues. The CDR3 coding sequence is TGTGCCAGCAGTTTTATCGGACAGGGGGTAGGCAATCAGCCCCAGCATTTT. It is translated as CASSFIGQGVGNQPQHF.

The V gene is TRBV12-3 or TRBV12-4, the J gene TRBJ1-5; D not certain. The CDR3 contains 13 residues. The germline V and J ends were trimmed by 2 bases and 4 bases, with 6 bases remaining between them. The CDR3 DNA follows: TGTGCCAGCAGTTTACTCCCTAATCAGCCCCAGCATTTT. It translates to CASSLLPNQPQHF.

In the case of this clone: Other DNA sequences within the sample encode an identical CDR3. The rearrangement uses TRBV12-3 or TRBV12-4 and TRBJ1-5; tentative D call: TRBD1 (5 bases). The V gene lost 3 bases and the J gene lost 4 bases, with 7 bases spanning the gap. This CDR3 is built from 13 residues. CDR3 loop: CASSLRGNQPQHF. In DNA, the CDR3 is TGTGCCAGCAGTTTGCGGGGGAATCAGCCCCAGCATTTT.